What follows are 12 T cell receptor beta chains derived from one specimen sequenced in a study of human T cells and chemical hapten exposure. From whole blood left unfractionated, total RNA was extracted. MiXCR, applied by TCRdb to the 5' RACE reads, yields one record per CDR3 protein. Of 110,000 or so distinct CDR3 sequences listed, approximately 19% are singletons. Receptors were obtained from a human donor in good health.

The table lists this clonotype with a few counts. The CDR3 protein is CASSQGVGDQPQHF. CDR3 in DNA: TGTGCCAGCTCGCAGGGGGTCGGGGATCAGCCCCAGCATTTT. This rearrangement joins TRBV18 to TRBJ1-5; 7 bases are a match to TRBD1. The junction had 7 bases not matched to a gene; V was cut back by 6 bases and J by 5 bases. The germline V gene has CDR1 KGHSH and CDR2 LQKENI. The CDR3 covers 14 residues. Filled out from reference TRBV18 and TRBJ1-5, the complete variable domain reads NAGVMQNPRHLVRRRGQEARLRCSPMKGHSHVYWYRQLPEEGLKFMVYLQKENIIDESGMPKERFSAEFPKEGPSILRIQQVVRGDSAAYFCASSQGVGDQPQHFGDGTRLSIL.

The V and J genes are TRBV29-1 and TRBJ1-2; 7 bases line up with TRBD1. In germline, CDR1 is SQVTM, CDR2 ANQGSEA. The CDR3 extends over 15 amino acids. Trimming removed 5 bases from V and 0 bases from J; junction bases left unmatched: 9. DNA for the CDR3: TGCAGCGTTATTGTTAGTCAGGGGGCTAACTATGGCTACACCTTC. Its translation: CSVIVSQGANYGYTF.

This clonotype appeared a few times. V is TRBV27 and J is TRBJ2-3; D is ambiguous. The germline V gene encodes CDR1 MNHEY and CDR2 SMNVEV (reference sequence). Trimming pared 5 bases from V and 6 bases from J, leaving 15 bases between. This CDR3 has 14 amino acids. The CDR3 DNA is TGTGCCAGCAGTCTCGAGGACCCGACGGATACGCAGTATTTT. Its translation is CASSLEDPTDTQYF.

This clonotype came up a few times. This chain joins TRBV11-2 and TRBJ2-7; D ambiguous. The ends were cut back, 1 base at V and 2 bases at J, with 12 bases in the middle. The germline V gene encodes CDR1 SGHAT and CDR2 FQNNGV. The CDR3 has 15 residues. CDR3 protein: CASSLVRRPPYEQYF. Here the CDR3 DNA reads TGTGCCAGCAGCTTAGTCCGACGGCCTCCCTACGAGCAGTACTTC.

This chain uses TRBV7-8 with TRBJ2-7; TRBD2 aligns across 12 bases. Germline CDR1 reads SGHVS; CDR2 reads FQNEAQ. This CDR3 region has 15 residues. The ends lost 5 bases at V and 3 bases at J; junction bases unmatched: 5. The CDR3 DNA sequence: TGTGCCAGCAGCCAAGGACTAGCGGGACTCTACGAGCAGTACTTC. Its protein product is CASSQGLAGLYEQYF.

In its sample, this clonotype was seen a few times. The chain uses TRBV6-5 and TRBJ1-5; D possibly corresponds to TRBD1 (5 bases). V lost 5 bases and J lost 6, with 11 bases in between. CDR3 length equals 13 residues. CDR1 is MNHEY and CDR2 is SVGAGI in the germline V gene. CDR3 DNA: TGTGCCAGCAGTGGGGGGTTTGGTCAGCCCCAGCATTTT. It is translated as CASSGGFGQPQHF.

The chain couples TRBV2 to TRBJ2-3; 10 bases line up with TRBD1. Trimming cost V 6 bases and J 1 base; bases outside gene matches: 7. Germline V gives CDR1 SNHLY, CDR2 FYNNEI. This CDR3 is 16 amino acids long. CDR3 in amino acids: CASSSTGGRGTDTQYF. The CDR3 DNA reads TGTGCCAGCAGCTCGACAGGGGGCCGTGGCACAGATACGCAGTATTTT.

The chain is built from TRBV4-2 and TRBJ1-1, with D tentatively TRBD1 (5 bases). The CDR3 contains 15 residues. The V end lost 6 bases, the J end lost 6 bases, and 20 bases lay between the germline ends. Per germline, CDR1 LGHNA and CDR2 YNFKEQ. CDR3 coding DNA: TGTGCCAGCAGTCTCCCGACCATCCGGGGCCCTGAAGCTTTCTTT. Translating gives CASSLPTIRGPEAFF.

CDR3 amino acids: CASSHPWREGGTDTQYF. The CDR3 DNA sequence: TGTGCCAGCAGTCACCCCTGGCGGGAGGGGGGGACAGATACGCAGTATTTT. The chain links TRBV6-5 to TRBJ2-3; 9 positions agree with TRBD2. The CDR3 is made up of 17 amino acids. The germline V gene has CDR1 MNHEY and CDR2 SVGAGI. Trimming at V came to 5 bases and at J to 3 bases, leaving 12 bases not matched to a gene.

There are a few counts of this clonotype. The junction and the germline gene differ at one end; a read error may be behind it. V is TRBV11-2 and J is TRBJ1-1; D gene ambiguous. This CDR3 contains 15 residues. Germline loops: CDR1 SGHAT, CDR2 FQNNGV. CDR3 loop: CTSSLAFRSGGEAFF. CDR3 DNA: TGTACCAGCAGCTTAGCTTTCCGTTCCGGCGGGGAAGCTTTCTTT. Together with reference TRBV11-2 and TRBJ1-1, the CDR3 gives the full variable domain: EAGVAQSPRYKIIEKRQSVAFWCNPISGHATLYWYQQILGQGPKLLIQFQNNGVVDDSQLPKDRFSAERLKGVDSTLKIQPAKLEDSAVYLCTSSLAFRSGGEAFFGQGTRLTVV.

V and J are TRBV12-3 or TRBV12-4 and TRBJ1-5, with unresolved D. This CDR3 comprises 15 residues. V lost 3 bases and J lost 5, with 14 bases in between. This chain's CDR3 is CASSFMGGVDQPQHF. The CDR3 coding sequence is TGTGCCAGCAGTTTTATGGGCGGGGTTGATCAGCCCCAGCATTTT.

Only a few counts were recorded for this clonotype. The rearrangement links TRBV13 to TRBJ2-5; 7 bases line up with TRBD2. CDR1 and CDR2 from the germline V gene are PRHDT and FYEKMQ (reference sequence). V was clipped by 7 bases and J by 4 bases; unmatched bases: 12. This CDR3 contains 15 residues. For the CDR3, the DNA is TGTGCCAGCACCCCCGGAGGCGGGAGCTCAGAGACCCAGTACTTC. Amino acid sequence: CASTPGGGSSETQYF.